Below are 10 T cell receptor beta chains sequenced from a single sample in a study of CD8 T cells in ankylosing spondylitis. TCRdb reprocessed the 5' RACE reads with MiXCR, giving one entry per CDR3 protein. The sample carries about 250,000 distinct CDR3 sequences, roughly 32% recorded once. Sequenced material: blood, either unsorted or a sorted T cell fraction (not recorded which). Every receptor here comes from a male donor with ankylosing spondylitis or in good health (not recorded which).

The rearrangement joins TRBV10-3 to TRBJ2-4; 10 bases map to TRBD1. V was pared by 2 bases and J by 6 bases, with 4 bases of the junction left unmatched. The germline V gene has CDR1 ENHRY and CDR2 SYGVKD. The CDR3 loop spans 15 amino acids. CDR3 nucleotide sequence: TGTGCCATCAGTGAGCCCCGGACAGGGGGAAACATTCAGTACTTC. Its translation: CAISEPRTGGNIQYF.

Only a few counts were recorded for this clonotype. Written as DNA, the CDR3 is TGTGCCATCAGTGAGTCGGGGTACTCCTACAATGAGCAGTTCTTC. Translating gives CAISESGYSYNEQFF. The V call is TRBV10-3, the J call TRBJ2-1; unclear D gene. V gave up 0 bases and J gave up 0 bases, with 6 bases separating them. This CDR3 contains 15 residues. Germline V gives CDR1 ENHRY, CDR2 SYGVKD.

The table lists this clonotype with a few counts. CDR3 sequence: CSAEQGGNEKLFF. The CDR3 DNA reads as TGCAGTGCGGAACAGGGAGGAAATGAAAAACTGTTTTTT. The gene calls are TRBV20-1 and TRBJ1-4, with a weak D call TRBD1 (6 bases). The CDR3 consists of 13 residues. Trimming took off 6 bases at V and 5 bases at J, with 13 bases between the two ends. In germline, CDR1 is DFQATT, CDR2 SNEGSKA (reference sequence).

This chain links TRBV11-2 with TRBJ2-6; D uncertain. Deletions cut 1 base from V and 4 bases from J, with 5 bases between. This CDR3 region has 14 residues. Germline assignment: CDR1 SGHAT and CDR2 FQNNGV. CDR3 amino acids: CASSLGRGANVLTF. The CDR3 nucleotides read TGTGCCAGCAGCTTAGGTCGGGGGGCCAACGTCCTGACTTTC. Together with reference TRBV11-2 and TRBJ2-6, the CDR3 gives the full variable domain: EAGVAQSPRYKIIEKRQSVAFWCNPISGHATLYWYQQILGQGPKLLIQFQNNGVVDDSQLPKDRFSAERLKGVDSTLKIQPAKLEDSAVYLCASSLGRGANVLTFGAGSRLTVL.

This clonotype was seen more than once but under ten times. This chain joins TRBV7-7 and TRBJ2-7; D perhaps matches TRBD2 (6 bases). CDR3 size: 12 residues. Germline V CDR1 and CDR2: SSHAT, FNYEAQ (reference sequence). Trimming removed 11 bases at V and 7 bases at J, with 18 bases between. CDR3 nucleotide sequence: TGTGCCGTGGGGGACTCGCGGCAGGAGCAGTACTTC. Protein sequence: CAVGDSRQEQYF.

This clonotype was recorded a few times. The rearrangement uses TRBV29-1 and TRBJ2-1; D not resolved. Deletions cut 8 bases from V and 12 bases from J, with 14 bases between. The CDR3 runs to 10 residues. Germline V CDR1 and CDR2: SQVTM, ANQGSEA. Here the CDR3 DNA reads TGCAGCTGTTCCGTGACTGGGCAGTTCTTC. Translation gives CSCSVTGQFF.

The V and J genes are TRBV12-3 or TRBV12-4 and TRBJ1-5; D is undetermined. The CDR3 has 14 residues. Trimming took 3 bases from V and 7 from J, leaving 13 bases between them. The CDR3 loop is CASSFGQLQQPQHF. For the CDR3, the DNA is TGTGCCAGCAGTTTTGGGCAGCTGCAACAGCCCCAGCATTTT.

This clonotype has just one count. The chain combines TRBV9 with TRBJ2-1; D is unclear. Germline values: CDR1 SGDLS, CDR2 YYNGEE. CDR3 length equals 14 residues. Trimming stripped 0 bases from V and 9 bases from J, with 13 bases between. The CDR3 here is CASSVAGGLGEQFF. The CDR3 nucleotides are TGTGCCAGCAGCGTAGCTGGCGGCCTGGGTGAGCAGTTCTTC.

This clonotype was detected only a few times. This chain joins TRBV29-1 and TRBJ2-7; perhaps TRBD2 as D (7 bases). Germline V gives CDR1 SQVTM, CDR2 ANQGSEA. This CDR3 comprises 13 residues. The V end was cut by 7 bases, the J end by 1 base, with 14 bases between. The DNA for the CDR3 is TGCAGCGAGAGGGGGGGAACTTCCTACGAGCAGTACTTC. It yields the protein CSERGGTSYEQYF.

The table lists this clonotype with a count of one. The chain joins TRBV10-3 to TRBJ1-5; perhaps TRBD1 as D (5 bases). The germline V gene encodes CDR1 ENHRY and CDR2 SYGVKD. The V end was cut by 3 bases, the J end by 4 bases, with 10 bases between. This CDR3 has 14 residues. Here the CDR3 reads CAISDRGTNQPQHF. DNA of the CDR3: TGTGCCATCAGTGATCGCGGGACGAATCAGCCCCAGCATTTT.